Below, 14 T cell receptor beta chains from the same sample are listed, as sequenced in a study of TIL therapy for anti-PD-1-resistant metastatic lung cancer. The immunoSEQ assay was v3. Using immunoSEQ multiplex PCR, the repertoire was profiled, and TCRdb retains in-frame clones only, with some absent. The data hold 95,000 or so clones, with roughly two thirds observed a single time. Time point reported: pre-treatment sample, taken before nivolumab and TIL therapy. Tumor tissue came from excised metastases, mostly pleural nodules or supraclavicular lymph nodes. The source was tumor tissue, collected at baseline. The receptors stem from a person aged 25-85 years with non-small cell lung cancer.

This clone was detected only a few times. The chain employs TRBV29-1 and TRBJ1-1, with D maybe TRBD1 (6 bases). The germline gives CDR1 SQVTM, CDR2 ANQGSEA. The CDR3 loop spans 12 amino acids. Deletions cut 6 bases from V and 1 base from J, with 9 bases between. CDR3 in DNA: TGCAGCGTGCAGACAGGGAACACTGAAGCTTTCTTT. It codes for CSVQTGNTEAFF.

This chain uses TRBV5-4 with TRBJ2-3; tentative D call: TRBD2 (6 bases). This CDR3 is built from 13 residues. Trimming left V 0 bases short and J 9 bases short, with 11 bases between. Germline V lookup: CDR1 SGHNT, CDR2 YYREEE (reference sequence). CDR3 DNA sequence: TGTGCCAGCAGCTTGGTTGGGGGAGGAACGCAGTATTTT. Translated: CASSLVGGGTQYF.

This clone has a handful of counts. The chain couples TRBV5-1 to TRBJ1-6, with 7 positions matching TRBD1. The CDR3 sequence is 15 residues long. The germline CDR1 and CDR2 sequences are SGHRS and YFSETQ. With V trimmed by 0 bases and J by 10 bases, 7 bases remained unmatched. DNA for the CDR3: TGCGCCAGCAGCTTGGGGGACAGTCTCTCCTCACCCCTCCACTTT. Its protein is CASSLGDSLSSPLHF.

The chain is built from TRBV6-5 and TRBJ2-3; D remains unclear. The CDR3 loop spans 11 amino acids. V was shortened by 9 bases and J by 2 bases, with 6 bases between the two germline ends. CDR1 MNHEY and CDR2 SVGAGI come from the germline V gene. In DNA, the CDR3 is TGTGCCAGTACTTACACAGATACGCAGTATTTT. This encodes CASTYTDTQYF.

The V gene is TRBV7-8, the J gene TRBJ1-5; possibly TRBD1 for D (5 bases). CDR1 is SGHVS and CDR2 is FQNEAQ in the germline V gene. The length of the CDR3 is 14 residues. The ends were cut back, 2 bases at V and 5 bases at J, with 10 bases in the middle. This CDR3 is CASSLSQGYQPQHF. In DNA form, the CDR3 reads TGTGCCAGCAGCTTATCCCAGGGCTATCAGCCCCAGCATTTT.

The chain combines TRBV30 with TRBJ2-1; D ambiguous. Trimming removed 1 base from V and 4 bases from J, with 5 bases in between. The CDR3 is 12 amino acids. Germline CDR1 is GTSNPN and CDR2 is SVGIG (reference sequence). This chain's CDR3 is CAWSGPYNEQFF. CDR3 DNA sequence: TGTGCCTGGAGTGGACCTTACAATGAGCAGTTCTTC.

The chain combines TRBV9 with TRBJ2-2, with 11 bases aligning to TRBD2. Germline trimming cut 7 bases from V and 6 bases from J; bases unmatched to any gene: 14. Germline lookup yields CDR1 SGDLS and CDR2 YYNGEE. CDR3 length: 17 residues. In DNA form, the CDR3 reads TGTGCCAGCGGCGGACTAGCGGGTCCTCTTTACTCCGGGGAGCTGTTTTTT. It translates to CASGGLAGPLYSGELFF.

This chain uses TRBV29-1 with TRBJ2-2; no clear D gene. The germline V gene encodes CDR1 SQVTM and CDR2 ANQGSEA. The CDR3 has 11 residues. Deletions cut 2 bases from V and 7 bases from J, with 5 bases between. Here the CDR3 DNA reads TGCAGCGTTGAAAGGGTCGGGGAGCTGTTTTTT. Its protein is CSVERVGELFF.

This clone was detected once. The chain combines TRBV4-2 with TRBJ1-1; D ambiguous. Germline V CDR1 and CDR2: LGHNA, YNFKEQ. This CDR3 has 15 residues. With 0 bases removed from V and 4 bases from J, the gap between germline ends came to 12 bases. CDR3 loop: CASSQEPGVGTEAFF. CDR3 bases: TGTGCCAGCAGCCAAGAGCCGGGTGTTGGCACTGAAGCTTTCTTT.

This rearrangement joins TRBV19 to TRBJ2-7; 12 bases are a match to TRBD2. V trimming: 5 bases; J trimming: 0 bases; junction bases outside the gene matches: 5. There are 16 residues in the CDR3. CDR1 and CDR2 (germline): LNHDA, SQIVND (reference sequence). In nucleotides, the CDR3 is TGTGCCAGTAGTGCAGGACTAGCGGGAAGCTCCTACGAGCAGTACTTC. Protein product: CASSAGLAGSSYEQYF. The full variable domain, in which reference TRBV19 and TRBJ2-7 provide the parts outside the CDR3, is DGGITQSPKYLFRKEGQNVTLSCEQNLNHDAMYWYRQDPGQGLRLIYYSQIVNDFQKGDIAEGYSVSREKKESFPLTVTSAQKNPTAFYLCASSAGLAGSSYEQYFGPGTRLTVT.

This CDR3 reads CATSAQGKVQYF. The CDR3 DNA follows: TGTGCCACCAGTGCCCAGGGGAAGGTGCAGTACTTC. This chain joins TRBV24-1 and TRBJ2-7, with D perhaps matching TRBD1 (6 bases). The ends were cut back, 5 bases at V and 9 bases at J, with 13 bases in the middle. CDR1 is KGHDR and CDR2 is SFDVKD in the germline V gene. The CDR3 totals 12 residues.

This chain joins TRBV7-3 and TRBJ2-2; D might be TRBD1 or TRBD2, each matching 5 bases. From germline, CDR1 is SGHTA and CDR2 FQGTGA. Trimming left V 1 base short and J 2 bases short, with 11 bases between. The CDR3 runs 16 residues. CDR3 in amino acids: CASSLKTGTNTGELFF. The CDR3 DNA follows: TGTGCCAGCAGCTTAAAAACGGGGACCAACACCGGGGAGCTGTTTTTT.

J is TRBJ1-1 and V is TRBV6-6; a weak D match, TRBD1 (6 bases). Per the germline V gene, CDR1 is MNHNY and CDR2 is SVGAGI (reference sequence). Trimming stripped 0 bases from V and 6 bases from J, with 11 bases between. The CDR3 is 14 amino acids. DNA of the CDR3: TGTGCCAGCAGTTACTCGGGGGGGGCGCCTGAAGCTTTCTTT. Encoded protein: CASSYSGGAPEAFF.

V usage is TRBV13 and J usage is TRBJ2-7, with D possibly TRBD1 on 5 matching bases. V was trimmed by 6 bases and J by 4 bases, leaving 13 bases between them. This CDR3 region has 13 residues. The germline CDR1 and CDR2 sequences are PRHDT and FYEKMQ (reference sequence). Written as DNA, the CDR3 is TGTGCCAGCAGATTATCAGGGTTGTACGAGCAGTACTTC. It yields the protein CASRLSGLYEQYF.